This passage covers 27 T cell receptor beta chains from one sample sequenced in a study of blood T cells in healthy people across ages. Next came a second PCR, run for about 6 to 12 cycles, which used a sample-barcoded 5' primer along with a J-beta primer mix. Each CDR3 protein gets one entry after TCRdb re-called the 5' RACE reads with MiXCR. The sample lists some 900,000 distinct CDR3 sequences; 25% to 30% were seen once. The sample consisted of blood. The source of these receptors is a woman of 80 years or more in good health.

The rearrangement links TRBV7-9 to TRBJ2-5, with a tentative D call TRBD2 (5 bases). CDR1 and CDR2 from the germline V gene are SEHNR and FQNEAQ (reference sequence). Trimming took off 1 base at V and 8 bases at J, with 23 bases between the two ends. This CDR3 has 17 amino acids. The CDR3, as DNA: TGTGCCAGCAGCTTAGAGGCTCGGAGCATCACTCCGGGAACCCAGTACTTC. It codes for CASSLEARSITPGTQYF.

In the case of this clonotype: A read error may explain this, as a much larger clone is one base away. Written as DNA, the CDR3 is TGTGCCAGCAGCTTAGTTATCCAGGGGGAGTACTTC. Translation: CASSLVIQGEYF. V and J are TRBV7-9 and TRBJ2-7, with 7 positions matching TRBD1. The CDR3 runs 12 residues. V was clipped by 1 base and J by 11 bases; unmatched bases: 5. Germline-derived CDR1 and CDR2 are SEHNR and FQNEAQ (reference sequence).

A few counts support this clonotype. The J gene is TRBJ1-1, the V gene TRBV2; 8 bases align to TRBD1. The junction had 4 bases not matched to a gene; V was cut back by 6 bases and J by 1 base. The CDR3 loop spans 14 amino acids. Germline V lookup: CDR1 SNHLY, CDR2 FYNNEI. The CDR3 nucleotides read TGTGCCAGCAGCGTGGACAGGGCGAACACTGAAGCTTTCTTT. As protein: CASSVDRANTEAFF.

The chain recombines TRBV7-2 with TRBJ1-5, with D uncertain. The CDR3 is 17 residues long. Trimming left V 1 base short and J 6 bases short, with 19 bases between. Germline V gene lookup returns CDR1 SGHTA and CDR2 FQGNSA. In nucleotides, the CDR3 is TGTGCCAGCAGCTTAGGAGGCGGAAGGAGGATCAGTCAGCCCCAGCATTTT. Its translation is CASSLGGGRRISQPQHF.

This clonotype turned up a few times. The junction does not match germline at one end; this may be a read error. The chain is built from TRBV19 and TRBJ1-5, with D hard to call. The germline V gene has CDR1 LNHDA and CDR2 SQIVND (reference sequence). This CDR3 has 14 residues. CDR3 bases: TGTGCCGGTAGTCGAGGGCCCCTCAATCAGCCCCAGCATTTT. It translates to CAGSRGPLNQPQHF.

This clonotype was counted at least ten times. V is TRBV7-9 and J is TRBJ2-5; D is perhaps TRBD1 (6 bases). Per germline, CDR1 SEHNR and CDR2 FQNEAQ (reference sequence). This CDR3 has 13 residues. V gave up 6 bases and J gave up 4 bases, with 12 bases separating them. The chain's CDR3 is CASRTTGSETQYF. CDR3 in DNA: TGTGCCAGCAGAACAACAGGGTCAGAGACCCAGTACTTC.

This clonotype has at least ten counts. The chain recombines TRBV7-2 with TRBJ2-1, with no clear D. V gave up 6 bases and J gave up 2 bases, with 2 bases separating them. The CDR3 runs 11 residues. CDR1 and CDR2 from the germline V gene are SGHTA and FQGNSA. As DNA, the CDR3 is TGTGCCAGCAGAACCTACAATGAGCAGTTCTTC. The encoded protein is CASRTYNEQFF.

The rearrangement joins TRBV7-3 to TRBJ1-2, with D tentatively TRBD1 (5 bases). In germline, CDR1 is SGHTA, CDR2 FQGTGA. V lost 5 bases to trimming and J lost 8 bases, with 18 bases between them. The CDR3 has 14 residues. CDR3 in amino acids: CASSPGAGRGGYTF. The DNA of the CDR3 is TGTGCCAGCAGCCCCGGGGCCGGGCGCGGGGGCTACACCTTC.

On this clonotype itself: A much larger clone sits a single nucleotide away, making a read error possible. This chain joins TRBV20-1 and TRBJ1-2; D perhaps matches TRBD1 (5 bases). This CDR3 has 18 residues. Trimming shortened V by 5 bases and J by 2 bases, and 27 bases separated the two germline ends. Looked up from germline, CDR1 is DFQATT and CDR2 is SNEGSKA (reference sequence). The CDR3 region has the DNA TGCAGTGCTTATCGTTTAGGAGGCGGGACCAGTGAAAACTATGGCTACACCTTC. Encoded protein: CSAYRLGGGTSENYGYTF.

This clonotype was counted at least ten times. This sequence joins TRBV30 and TRBJ1-2; D not certain. Germline assignment: CDR1 GTSNPN and CDR2 SVGIG (reference sequence). This CDR3 region has 12 residues. V lost 4 bases, J lost 3 bases, and 9 bases lay in between. The CDR3 region has the DNA TGTGCCTGGACCGGGTTTCACTATGGCTACACCTTC. Translation: CAWTGFHYGYTF. Based on the CDR3 plus reference TRBV30 and TRBJ1-2, the full variable domain is SQTIHQWPATLVQPVGSPLSLECTVEGTSNPNLYWYRQAAGRGLQLLFYSVGIGQISSEVPQNLSASRPQDRQFILSSKKLLLSDSGFYLCAWTGFHYGYTFGSGTRLTVV.

The V and J genes are TRBV5-4 and TRBJ1-2, with 9 positions matching TRBD1. This CDR3 has 16 residues. Germline CDR1 reads SGHNT; CDR2 reads YYREEE (reference sequence). The ends lost 0 bases at V and 5 bases at J; junction bases unmatched: 8. The CDR3 region is CASSLEGDRASYGYTF. The CDR3 DNA is TGTGCCAGCAGCTTGGAGGGGGACAGGGCAAGTTATGGCTACACCTTC.

This clonotype was counted between two and nine times. A much larger clone is a single base away; this may be a read error. This chain uses TRBV7-2 with TRBJ2-5; unclear D gene. This CDR3 has 12 residues. The germline CDR1 and CDR2 sequences are SGHTA and FQGNSA. The V end lost 0 bases, the J end lost 11 bases, and 10 bases lay between the germline ends. CDR3 in amino acids: CASSLARIEQYF. CDR3 DNA: TGTGCCAGCAGCTTAGCTCGGATTGAGCAGTACTTC. Using reference TRBV7-2 and TRBJ2-5 for the parts outside the CDR3, the full variable domain is GAGVSQSPSNKVTEKGKDVELRCDPISGHTALYWYRQSLGQGLEFLIYFQGNSAPDKSGLPSDRFSAERTGGSVSTLTIQRTQQEDSAVYLCASSLARIEQYFGPGTRLLVL.

This chain joins TRBV20-1 and TRBJ1-6; D may be TRBD1 (6 bases). Looked up from germline, CDR1 is DFQATT and CDR2 is SNEGSKA (reference sequence). The V end lost 1 base, the J end lost 9 bases, and 16 bases lay between the germline ends. This CDR3 has 15 amino acids. The CDR3 sequence is CSARGGRGGSSPLHF. The CDR3 coding sequence is TGCAGTGCTAGAGGGGGCAGGGGAGGGAGTTCACCCCTCCACTTT.

V gene TRBV7-8 combines with J gene TRBJ1-5; D gene uncertain. CDR3 length: 15 residues. CDR1 and CDR2 (germline): SGHVS, FQNEAQ. Trimming shortened V by 0 bases and J by 1 base, and 7 bases separated the two germline ends. The CDR3 sequence: CASSLARISNQPQHF. The CDR3 DNA follows: TGTGCCAGCAGCTTAGCACGTATCAGCAATCAGCCCCAGCATTTT.

The chain carries TRBV28 and TRBJ2-7; D gene uncertain. There are 14 residues in the CDR3. V was trimmed by 7 bases and J by 2 bases, leaving 15 bases between them. The germline V gene encodes CDR1 MDHEN and CDR2 SYDVKM. This CDR3 reads CASTVDVRTYEQYF. CDR3 in DNA: TGTGCCAGCACTGTGGACGTCCGAACCTACGAGCAGTACTTC. The complete variable domain, with remaining parts taken from reference TRBV28 and TRBJ2-7, reads DVKVTQSSRYLVKRTGEKVFLECVQDMDHENMFWYRQDPGLGLRLIYFSYDVKMKEKGDIPEGYSVSREKKERFSLILESASTNQTSMYLCASTVDVRTYEQYFGPGTRLTVT.

The V gene is TRBV6-2 or TRBV6-3, the J gene TRBJ2-5, with 8 nucleotides matching TRBD1. There are 16 residues in the CDR3. Germline V lookup: CDR1 MNHEY, CDR2 SVGEGT. V lost 5 bases, J lost 5 bases, and 13 bases stayed unmatched. CDR3 protein: CASSLSGAGGLETQYF. In DNA form, the CDR3 reads TGTGCCAGCAGTCTTTCAGGGGCAGGGGGCTTGGAGACCCAGTACTTC.

This clonotype came up many times. The CDR3 DNA is TGTGCCAGCAGCCAAGGGCGTCGGGGGAACTCCTACAATGAGCAGTTCTTC. Protein: CASSQGRRGNSYNEQFF. This chain uses TRBV4-2 with TRBJ2-1; the D gene is possibly TRBD2 (6 bases). V gave up 1 base and J gave up 0 bases, with 13 bases separating them. The CDR3 contains 17 residues. Germline values: CDR1 LGHNA, CDR2 YNFKEQ.

This clonotype occurred many times. The V gene is TRBV4-1, the J gene TRBJ2-5, with 10 bases aligning to TRBD2. The CDR3 has 15 residues. Germline V lookup: CDR1 MGHRA, CDR2 YSYEKL. The V and J ends lost 4 bases and 5 bases, in that order; junction bases with no gene match: 7. In DNA, the CDR3 is TGCGCCAGCAGCCGGACCCTAGCGGGGGTTGAGACCCAGTACTTC. Translation: CASSRTLAGVETQYF.

V is TRBV5-6 and J is TRBJ2-1; D gene ambiguous. Per germline, CDR1 SGHDT and CDR2 YYEEEE. V dropped 1 base and J dropped 13 bases, with 12 bases sitting between them. There are 12 residues in the CDR3. This CDR3 reads CASSLNTETQFF. The CDR3 DNA follows: TGTGCCAGCAGCTTGAATACGGAGACCCAGTTCTTC.

The J gene is TRBJ2-5, the V gene TRBV18; TRBD2 matches at 13 bases. The CDR3 is made up of 17 amino acids. Trimming removed 2 bases from V and 5 bases from J; junction bases left unmatched: 8. Germline V gene lookup returns CDR1 KGHSH and CDR2 LQKENI. The CDR3 bases are TGTGCCAGCTCACCAACTCCGACTAGCGGGGGGATGGAGACCCAGTACTTC. As protein: CASSPTPTSGGMETQYF.

This rearrangement joins TRBV28 to TRBJ2-4, with D maybe TRBD2 (5 bases). Germline CDR1 is MDHEN and CDR2 is SYDVKM. V was cut by 10 bases and J by 8 bases, with 15 bases left in between. The CDR3 sequence is 12 residues long. The CDR3 loop reads CATRLAMDIQYF. The CDR3 DNA is TGTGCCACCCGGTTAGCGATGGACATTCAGTACTTC.

The chain uses TRBV3-1 and TRBJ2-1, with 11 bases lining up with TRBD2. V was clipped by 2 bases and J by 2 bases; unmatched bases: 8. CDR1 and CDR2 (germline): LGHDT, YNNKEL (reference sequence). This CDR3 comprises 18 residues. The CDR3 sequence is CASSQLAGGPGTYNEQFF. The DNA of the CDR3 is TGTGCCAGCAGCCAACTAGCGGGGGGCCCGGGGACCTACAATGAGCAGTTCTTC.

This clonotype was observed many times. V is TRBV10-3 and J is TRBJ2-3, with a weak D call TRBD1 (5 bases). This CDR3 region has 12 residues. The germline V gene encodes CDR1 ENHRY and CDR2 SYGVKD. V dropped 10 bases and J dropped 2 bases, with 10 bases sitting between them. The CDR3 nucleotides read TGTGCCACCGCGACAGTCACAGATACGCAGTATTTT. This codes for CATATVTDTQYF.

The J gene is TRBJ2-2, the V gene TRBV11-3; 8 bases are shared with TRBD1. The germline V gene has CDR1 SGHNT and CDR2 YENEEA. With V trimmed by 5 bases and J by 4 bases, 3 bases remained unmatched. This CDR3 is 14 amino acids long. This CDR3 reads CASSKDRATGELFF. CDR3 nucleotides: TGTGCCAGCAGCAAGGACAGGGCCACCGGGGAGCTGTTTTTT.

This clonotype was counted at least ten times. The V and J genes are TRBV7-2 and TRBJ2-7, with 10 nucleotides matching TRBD1. CDR1 SGHTA and CDR2 FQGNSA come from the germline V gene. The CDR3 extends over 14 amino acids. Trimming removed 3 bases from V and 6 bases from J; junction bases left unmatched: 5. CDR3 residues: CASSFPDRGVEQYF. The CDR3, as DNA: TGTGCCAGCAGCTTCCCGGACAGGGGGGTCGAGCAGTACTTC.

The chain carries TRBV3-1 and TRBJ2-1, with D perhaps being TRBD1 or TRBD2 (5 bases each). The end of the DNA fits TRBJ2-7 better, so the J call may be wrong. CDR1 LGHDT and CDR2 YNNKEL come from the germline V gene (reference sequence). The CDR3 sequence is 13 residues long. The CDR3 DNA reads as TGTGCCAGCAGTGGGGACCCCTACAATGAGCAGTACTTC. Translated: CASSGDPYNEQYF.

This sequence joins TRBV7-8 and TRBJ1-5, with 8 bases lining up with TRBD1. J was trimmed by 1 base and V by 1 base; bases with no gene match: 9. This CDR3 has 18 residues. CDR1 is SGHVS and CDR2 is FQNEAQ in the germline V gene. The chain's CDR3 is CASSLVMGQAFSNQPQHF. As DNA, the CDR3 is TGTGCCAGCAGCTTAGTTATGGGACAGGCTTTCAGCAATCAGCCCCAGCATTTT. The complete variable domain, with remaining parts taken from reference TRBV7-8 and TRBJ1-5, reads GAGVSQSPRYKVAKRGQDVALRCDPISGHVSLFWYQQALGQGPEFLTYFQNEAQLDKSGLPSDRFFAERPEGSVSTLKIQRTQQEDSAVYLCASSLVMGQAFSNQPQHFGDGTRLSIL.